The T cell receptor beta chain under discussion was sequenced for a study of radiation and T cells in renal cell carcinoma. The study's findings and limits: In blood, top tumor clones expanded by 2 weeks, shrinking by 4. Pretreatment tumor biopsies were lacking, so baseline clonotypes are unknown.

Time point given: blood 4 weeks post-SBRT, at nephrectomy. Treatment defined: 15 Gy SBRT to primary tumor, nephrectomy 4 weeks later. Blood was sampled at baseline, 2 weeks and 4 weeks after SBRT. This CDR3 has 14 residues. The V end lost 4 bases, the J end lost 1 base, and 7 bases lay between the germline ends. Per germline, CDR1 SGHDN and CDR2 FVKESK. Clones were sequenced by immunoSEQ multiplex PCR, and TCRdb holds only the in-frame ones, with some missing. Of about 74,000 clones listed, roughly nine tenths are singletons. Note on this clone: Its target is not known.

The V call is TRBV14, the J call TRBJ1-4; D is unresolved. The source is a woman in her sixties or seventies with renal cell carcinoma. Sample: blood, taken from a patient whose treatment included radiotherapy and nephrectomy. The CDR3 DNA reads as TGTGCCAGCAGCCGGCCCGGAACTAATGAAAAACTGTTTTTT. Encoded protein: CASSRPGTNEKLFF.